The 2 T cell receptor beta chains listed next were all sequenced from one sample in a study of blood T cell repertoires in COVID-19. The data were produced by immunoSEQ multiplex PCR, yet TCRdb's version contains in-frame clones alone and is incomplete. The data contain roughly 160,000 clones, 74% of them singletons. Specimen: peripheral blood. Receptor source: an elderly woman with acute or convalescent COVID-19.

The gene calls are TRBV28 and TRBJ2-7; TRBD2 might be the D (6 bases). Looked up from germline, CDR1 is MDHEN and CDR2 is SYDVKM. The V end lost 3 bases, the J end lost 4 bases, and 13 bases lay between the germline ends. The CDR3 runs 14 residues. CDR3 sequence reads: CASSLGGPNYEQYF. The CDR3 region has the DNA TGTGCCAGCAGTTTGGGAGGCCCCAATTACGAGCAGTACTTC.

V and J are TRBV2 and TRBJ1-2; D gene unclear. The ends were cut back, 4 bases at V and 2 bases at J, with 14 bases in the middle. The germline gives CDR1 SNHLY, CDR2 FYNNEI. The CDR3 has 15 residues. The CDR3 sequence: CASSAKHSSNYGYTF. DNA of the CDR3: TGTGCCAGCAGTGCCAAGCACAGCTCAAACTATGGCTACACCTTC. The full variable domain, rest sourced from reference TRBV2 and TRBJ1-2, is EPEVTQTPSHQVTQMGQEVILRCVPISNHLYFYWYRQILGQKVEFLVSFYNNEISEKSEIFDDQFSVERPDGSNFTLKIRSTKLEDSAMYFCASSAKHSSNYGYTFGSGTRLTVV.